These T cell receptor beta chains were read from a single sample in a study of cytomegalovirus exposure and HLA in healthy donors. Measured with immunoSEQ multiplex PCR; TCRdb has only the in-frame clones, and not every one. The sample gives 170,000 or so clones, roughly three quarters of which show up once; approximately 13% is in the top ten. The sample comprised PBMCs. Every receptor here comes from a woman between 50 and 59 years old in good health and CMV-seropositive. The CDR3 runs from the conserved cysteine through the conserved F or W. The D gene is left open where the match is weak. Size is omitted from some rows. Given values are once, few, many or a class for expanded clones.

d_gene: .; v_gene: TRBV5-4; j_gene: TRBJ1-5; abundance: .; CDR3nt: TGTGCCAGCAGCCCAGGGGGCAATCAGCCCCAGCATTTT; CDR3aa: CASSPGGNQPQHF
d_gene: .; v_gene: TRBV5-5; j_gene: TRBJ2-5; abundance: .; CDR3nt: TGTGCCAGCAGCCAAGATCCGGGCGGGCCGGAGACCCAGTACTTC; CDR3aa: CASSQDPGGPETQYF
d_gene: TRBD2; v_gene: TRBV30; j_gene: TRBJ2-7; abundance: .; CDR3nt: TGTGCCTCGGGGAGGGACGAGCAGTACTTC; CDR3aa: CASGRDEQYF
d_gene: .; v_gene: TRBV9; j_gene: TRBJ1-2; abundance: .; CDR3nt: TGTGCCAGCAGCGCCGGGGAGGGTACGAGCTATGGCTACACCTTC; CDR3aa: CASSAGEGTSYGYTF
d_gene: TRBD2; v_gene: TRBV11-2; j_gene: TRBJ2-5; abundance: many; CDR3nt: TGTGCCAGCAGCCCGGGCGGGGGGAGAGGAGAGACCCAGTACTTC; CDR3aa: CASSPGGGRGETQYF
d_gene: TRBD2; v_gene: TRBV15; j_gene: TRBJ2-3; abundance: .; CDR3nt: TGTGCCACCAGCAGAGGACTAGCGGGGAGCACAGATACGCAGTATTTT; CDR3aa: CATSRGLAGSTDTQYF
d_gene: .; v_gene: TRBV2; j_gene: TRBJ2-1; abundance: few; CDR3nt: TGTGCCAGCGACAGCTACAATGAGCAGTTCTTC; CDR3aa: CASDSYNEQFF
d_gene: .; v_gene: TRBV11-2; j_gene: TRBJ2-7; abundance: .; CDR3nt: TGTGCCAGCAGCTTAGATAATGTAAGGGGGTTCTCCTACGAGCAGTACTTC; CDR3aa: CASSLDNVRGFSYEQYF
d_gene: .; v_gene: TRBV30; j_gene: TRBJ1-6; abundance: .; CDR3nt: TGTGCCTGGAGTGTGAGGGTCACGGCCCCCCCCCTCCACTTT; CDR3aa: CAWSVRVTAPPLHF
d_gene: TRBD2; v_gene: TRBV4-1; j_gene: TRBJ2-5; abundance: .; CDR3nt: TGCGCCAGCAGCTCGGGCCCGGGACTAGCCAGGGAGACCCAGTACTTC; CDR3aa: CASSSGPGLARETQYF
d_gene: TRBD2; v_gene: TRBV5-4; j_gene: TRBJ2-1; abundance: .; CDR3nt: TGTGCCAGCAGTAGCTCCCTAGCGGGGGGGAGCTATGAGCAGTTCTTC; CDR3aa: CASSSSLAGGSYEQFF
d_gene: .; v_gene: TRBV9; j_gene: TRBJ1-3; abundance: .; CDR3nt: TGTGCCAGCACCTCCCCCGGGGGTAGGGGAAACACCATATATTTT; CDR3aa: CASTSPGGRGNTIYF
d_gene: .; v_gene: TRBV18; j_gene: TRBJ1-5; abundance: few; CDR3nt: TGTGCCAGCTCACCAGATCGGAATCAGCCCCAGCATTTT; CDR3aa: CASSPDRNQPQHF
d_gene: .; v_gene: TRBV2; j_gene: TRBJ1-2; abundance: .; CDR3nt: TGTGCCAGCACCGGACAGTTCTATGGCTACACCTTC; CDR3aa: CASTGQFYGYTF
d_gene: TRBD2; v_gene: TRBV2; j_gene: TRBJ2-1; abundance: .; CDR3nt: TGTGCCAGCAGTTTTAGCGGGCCCTCCTACAATGAGCAGTTCTTC; CDR3aa: CASSFSGPSYNEQFF
d_gene: TRBD1; v_gene: TRBV5-4; j_gene: TRBJ1-4; abundance: .; CDR3nt: TGTGCCAGCAGCTTAACCGGGACAGGGATAGGGGAAAAACTGTTTTTT; CDR3aa: CASSLTGTGIGEKLFF
d_gene: .; v_gene: TRBV2; j_gene: TRBJ2-3; abundance: .; CDR3nt: TGTGCCAGTGGGCCTTCCACAGATACGCAGTATTTT; CDR3aa: CASGPSTDTQYF
d_gene: .; v_gene: TRBV30; j_gene: TRBJ2-7; abundance: .; CDR3nt: TGTGCCACGTTGGGGGGGCAGAACGAGCAGTACTTC; CDR3aa: CATLGGQNEQYF
d_gene: TRBD1; v_gene: TRBV2; j_gene: TRBJ2-7; abundance: .; CDR3nt: TGTGCCACGGACCCGGGACAGGGTCCCTACGAGCAGTACTTC; CDR3aa: CATDPGQGPYEQYF
d_gene: TRBD1; v_gene: TRBV5-1; j_gene: TRBJ1-2; abundance: .; CDR3nt: TGCGCCAGCAGCTATGGACAGGGGGTTGGCTACACCTTC; CDR3aa: CASSYGQGVGYTF
d_gene: .; v_gene: TRBV30; j_gene: TRBJ2-3; abundance: .; CDR3nt: TGTGCCTGGAGTGTACGGGTCACAGATACGCAGTATTTT; CDR3aa: CAWSVRVTDTQYF
d_gene: .; v_gene: TRBV15; j_gene: TRBJ1-3; abundance: .; CDR3nt: TGTGCCACCACACAGCAGTCTGGAAACACCATATATTTT; CDR3aa: CATTQQSGNTIYF
d_gene: .; v_gene: TRBV2; j_gene: TRBJ1-1; abundance: .; CDR3nt: TGTGCCAGCAGTGATGGACAACTCACTGAAGCTTTCTTT; CDR3aa: CASSDGQLTEAFF
d_gene: .; v_gene: TRBV15; j_gene: TRBJ2-1; abundance: .; CDR3nt: TGTGCCACCAGCAGAGATCTTGGAGGAGAGCAGTTCTTC; CDR3aa: CATSRDLGGEQFF
d_gene: .; v_gene: TRBV6-1; j_gene: TRBJ1-6; abundance: .; CDR3nt: TGTGCCAGCAGTGCAGGACAGCAAAGGCCACCCCTCCACTTT; CDR3aa: CASSAGQQRPPLHF
d_gene: .; v_gene: TRBV2; j_gene: TRBJ2-1; abundance: few; CDR3nt: TGTGCCAGCAGTGTCACAGGATGGAATGAGCAGTTCTTC; CDR3aa: CASSVTGWNEQFF
d_gene: TRBD1; v_gene: TRBV7-6; j_gene: TRBJ2-7; abundance: .; CDR3nt: TGTGCCAGCAGCTCAGACAGGGGGCCCGAGCAGTACTTC; CDR3aa: CASSSDRGPEQYF
d_gene: .; v_gene: TRBV7-7; j_gene: TRBJ2-6; abundance: .; CDR3nt: TGTGCCAGCAGCTTAGCCCTCTACTCTGGGGCCAACGTCCTGACTTTC; CDR3aa: CASSLALYSGANVLTF
d_gene: .; v_gene: TRBV11-2; j_gene: TRBJ1-6; abundance: .; CDR3nt: TGTGCCAGCAGCACCTCAAGCAATTCACCCCTCCACTTT; CDR3aa: CASSTSSNSPLHF
d_gene: .; v_gene: TRBV5-1; j_gene: TRBJ1-1; abundance: .; CDR3nt: TGCGCCAGCAGCCCCACCCTGACAAGCCCGAACACTGAAGCTTTCTTT; CDR3aa: CASSPTLTSPNTEAFF
d_gene: .; v_gene: TRBV19; j_gene: TRBJ1-3; abundance: once; CDR3nt: TGTGCCAGTAGTCGCCTCGGAGATTTGGGAAACACCATATATTTT; CDR3aa: CASSRLGDLGNTIYF
d_gene: TRBD1; v_gene: TRBV7-9; j_gene: TRBJ1-6; abundance: .; CDR3nt: TGTGCCAGCAGCTTTTACTCCGTCCGGGACAGGGGTTCACCCCTCCACTTT; CDR3aa: CASSFYSVRDRGSPLHF
d_gene: TRBD1; v_gene: TRBV5-1; j_gene: TRBJ2-3; abundance: few; CDR3nt: TGCGCCAGCAGCGCTCAGGGGGCCGGCACAGATACGCAGTATTTT; CDR3aa: CASSAQGAGTDTQYF
d_gene: TRBD1; v_gene: TRBV6-1; j_gene: TRBJ1-4; abundance: .; CDR3nt: TGTGCCAGCACCACAGGGACAGGGGGCTATGAAAAACTGTTTTTT; CDR3aa: CASTTGTGGYEKLFF
d_gene: TRBD1; v_gene: TRBV6-6; j_gene: TRBJ2-1; abundance: .; CDR3nt: TGTGCCAGCAGAAGACAGGGGGAAAACAATGAGCAGTTCTTC; CDR3aa: CASRRQGENNEQFF
d_gene: TRBD1; v_gene: TRBV5-4; j_gene: TRBJ1-2; abundance: few; CDR3nt: TGTGCCAGCAGCTACGGACAGGAGTATGGCTACACCTTC; CDR3aa: CASSYGQEYGYTF
d_gene: .; v_gene: TRBV4-1; j_gene: TRBJ2-7; abundance: once; CDR3nt: TGCGCCAGCAGCCAAGATAGCAGGGAAGTAAGCTACGAGCAGTACTTC; CDR3aa: CASSQDSREVSYEQYF
d_gene: .; v_gene: TRBV29-1; j_gene: TRBJ1-2; abundance: .; CDR3nt: TGCAGCGTTGAACCCCCGGGGGGGGGTGGCTACACCTTC; CDR3aa: CSVEPPGGGGYTF
d_gene: TRBD2; v_gene: TRBV7-9; j_gene: TRBJ2-1; abundance: .; CDR3nt: TGTGCCAGCAGCCACCCTTACTCTGGCGGGGGAGGATACAATGAGCAGTTCTTC; CDR3aa: CASSHPYSGGGGYNEQFF
d_gene: .; v_gene: TRBV7-8; j_gene: TRBJ1-6; abundance: .; CDR3nt: TGTGCCAGCAGCCCCCGGGGTTGGCGTTCACCCCTCCACTTT; CDR3aa: CASSPRGWRSPLHF
d_gene: TRBD1; v_gene: TRBV7-3; j_gene: TRBJ1-2; abundance: .; CDR3nt: TGTGCCAGCAGCGCCCAGGGACAGGGTTCTAACTATGGCTACACCTTC; CDR3aa: CASSAQGQGSNYGYTF
d_gene: .; v_gene: TRBV6-5; j_gene: TRBJ2-7; abundance: .; CDR3nt: TGTGCCAGCAGTTACTCGAGCGAGCAGTACTTC; CDR3aa: CASSYSSEQYF
d_gene: TRBD1; v_gene: TRBV6-5; j_gene: TRBJ1-2; abundance: .; CDR3nt: TGTGCCACCAGGGAGGGGGCTGGCTATGGCTACACCTTC; CDR3aa: CATREGAGYGYTF
d_gene: TRBD2; v_gene: TRBV30; j_gene: TRBJ2-5; abundance: .; CDR3nt: TGTGCCTGGAGTGGTACAGAAACTAGCGCAGTGACCCAGTACTTC; CDR3aa: CAWSGTETSAVTQYF
d_gene: .; v_gene: TRBV7-9; j_gene: TRBJ2-7; abundance: .; CDR3nt: TGTGCCAGCATCCAGAGTGGAGTAACCTACGAGCAGTACTTC; CDR3aa: CASIQSGVTYEQYF
d_gene: .; v_gene: TRBV5-4; j_gene: TRBJ2-3; abundance: .; CDR3nt: TGTGCCAGCAGCTTGGATCGGGGGGATACGCAGTATTTT; CDR3aa: CASSLDRGDTQYF
d_gene: .; v_gene: TRBV6-5; j_gene: TRBJ2-5; abundance: .; CDR3nt: TGTGCCAGCAGTTACCCCCTGGAGTCATTTGCGGAGACCCAGTACTTC; CDR3aa: CASSYPLESFAETQYF
d_gene: TRBD1; v_gene: TRBV6-6; j_gene: TRBJ1-2; abundance: few; CDR3nt: TGTGCCAGCAGCTCAGGGGGTAAAGGCTACACCTTC; CDR3aa: CASSSGGKGYTF